This T cell receptor (beta chain) was identified during a study of pediatric ulcerative colitis. Study as a whole: Most patients had pancolitis, and two had left-sided colitis.

At colonoscopy, a blood sample was also collected. Looked up from germline, CDR1 is LGHNT and CDR2 is FRNRAP. The CDR3 loop spans 10 amino acids. Sequencing was at survey level. This table comes from immunoSEQ multiplex PCR, and its TCRdb copy is limited to in-frame clones, with some not included. The sample has approximately 32,000 clones; approximately 78% are singletons. General study findings and limits: All ulcerative colitis patients, but no controls, carried a couple of rectal clonotypes.

Concerning this clone itself: The antigen remains undetermined. At one end the junction does not follow the germline gene, possibly because of a read error.

The sequence was collected from a boy younger than 18 with severe ulcerative colitis. The sample was blood. The chain carries TRBV12-5 and TRBJ2-3; no clear D gene. For the CDR3, the DNA is TGTGCTAGTGGTTCTTTCGGCCCTAATTTT. Residues: CASGSFGPNF.